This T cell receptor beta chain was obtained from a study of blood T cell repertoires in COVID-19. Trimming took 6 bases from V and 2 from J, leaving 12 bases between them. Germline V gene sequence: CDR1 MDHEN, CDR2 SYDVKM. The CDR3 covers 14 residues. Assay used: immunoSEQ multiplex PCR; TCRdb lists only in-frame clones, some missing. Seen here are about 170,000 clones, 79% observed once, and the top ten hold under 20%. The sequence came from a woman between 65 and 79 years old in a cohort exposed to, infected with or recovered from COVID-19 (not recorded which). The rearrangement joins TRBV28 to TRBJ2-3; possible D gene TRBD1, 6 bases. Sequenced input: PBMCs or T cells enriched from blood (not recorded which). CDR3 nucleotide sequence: TGTGCCAGCAGAGGTGGGGGCCCCACAGATACGCAGTATTTT. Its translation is CASRGGGPTDTQYF.